The T cell receptor (beta chain) described here comes from a study of cytomegalovirus exposure and HLA in healthy donors. The CDR3 is 14 amino acids. The germline V gene encodes CDR1 SGHNT and CDR2 YENEEA. V was pared by 9 bases and J by 8 bases, with 14 bases of the junction left unmatched. Primers included in the PCR were 60 Vbeta and 13 Jbeta primers. Measured with immunoSEQ multiplex PCR; TCRdb has only the in-frame clones, and not every one. This sample has 250,000 to 300,000 clones, with around four fifths found just once. In regard to this clone: Its antigen remains unidentified.

Points from the study as a whole: Several of the most significant clusters appeared linked to common viral pathogens, based on a later analysis.

The TCR originated in a woman between 40 and 55 years old in good health and CMV-seropositive. The sample was PBMCs. The chain employs TRBV11-3 and TRBJ1-2, with 8 bases lining up with TRBD1. The CDR3 loop is CASLPRTGIGGYTF. CDR3 coding DNA: TGTGCCAGTCTACCCCGGACAGGGATTGGGGGCTACACCTTC. Supplemented by reference TRBV11-3 and TRBJ1-2, the full variable domain reads EAGVVQSPRYKIIEKKQPVAFWCNPISGHNTLYWYLQNLGQGPELLIRYENEEAVDDSQLPKDRFSAERLKGVDSTLKIQPAELGDSAVYLCASLPRTGIGGYTFGSGTRLTVV.